The 10 T cell receptor beta chains given below trace back to one sample, sequenced in a study of cytomegalovirus exposure and HLA in healthy donors. Researchers ran the PCR with 60 Vbeta and 13 Jbeta primers. Data came from immunoSEQ multiplex PCR; TCRdb stores just in-frame clones and leaves some out. The repertoire consists of under 90,000 clones, with 70% occurring once and the leading ten covering about 10%. Sequenced sample: PBMCs. All receptors come from a woman in her fifties or sixties in good health and CMV-seropositive.

This clone was seen a few times. CDR3 DNA: TGTGCCAGCAGCCTGCGACAGGGACGGAACACTGAAGCTTTCTTT. It specifies CASSLRQGRNTEAFF. V gene TRBV7-2 combines with J gene TRBJ1-1; 7 bases map to TRBD1. Germline lookup yields CDR1 SGHTA and CDR2 FQGNSA. Trimming cost V 5 bases and J 1 base; bases outside gene matches: 7. CDR3 length equals 15 residues.

The chain carries TRBV14 and TRBJ2-7; D call uncertain. CDR3 size: 12 residues. Germline loops: CDR1 SGHDN, CDR2 FVKESK. Between the trimmed V and J ends, which lost 1 base and 6 bases, there was a span of 7 bases. The CDR3 DNA follows: TGTGCCAGCAGCCAAGTGAGATCCGAGCAGTACTTC. Protein product: CASSQVRSEQYF.

This rearrangement joins TRBV6-5 to TRBJ2-7; 7 bases are shared with TRBD1. Per germline, CDR1 MNHEY and CDR2 SVGAGI. The length of the CDR3 is 14 residues. With 6 bases clipped from V and 4 bases from J, the junction kept 9 bases outside the gene matches. CDR3 sequence: CASSNRDSRYEQYF. Written as DNA, the CDR3 is TGTGCCAGCAGCAATCGGGACAGCCGGTACGAGCAGTACTTC.

The chain is built from TRBV7-7 and TRBJ1-3; a possible D gene is TRBD1 (5 bases). Germline V gene sequence: CDR1 SSHAT, CDR2 FNYEAQ (reference sequence). The CDR3 extends over 15 amino acids. V lost 5 bases to trimming and J lost 2 bases, with 13 bases between them. DNA of the CDR3: TGTGCCAGCAGCACAAAGGCAGGGCCTGGAAACACCATATATTTT. Translation: CASSTKAGPGNTIYF.

The chain couples TRBV28 to TRBJ1-4; tentatively, D is TRBD1 (5 bases). V gave up 7 bases and J gave up 8 bases, with 20 bases separating them. From germline, CDR1 is MDHEN and CDR2 SYDVKM. The CDR3 totals 15 residues. The CDR3 nucleotides read TGTGCCAGCATAAAATCGTGGCAGGGTGGGGAAAAACTGTTTTTT. This translates into CASIKSWQGGEKLFF.

The V call is TRBV27, the J call TRBJ1-4; D perhaps matches TRBD1 (6 bases). V gave up 3 bases and J gave up 5 bases, with 13 bases separating them. Germline values: CDR1 MNHEY, CDR2 SMNVEV (reference sequence). The CDR3 sequence is 15 residues long. CDR3 loop: CASSFQDSLNEKLFF. The CDR3 DNA is TGTGCCAGCAGTTTCCAGGACAGCTTAAATGAAAAACTGTTTTTT.

The V call is TRBV11-2, the J call TRBJ2-7, with TRBD1 matching over 11 bases. Germline V gives CDR1 SGHAT, CDR2 FQNNGV. J lost 6 bases, V lost 2 bases, and 9 bases had no gene match. The CDR3 has 16 residues. DNA for the CDR3: TGTGCCAGCAGCTTACTTAGAGGACAGGGGGCCGGCGAGCAGTACTTC. This sequence encodes CASSLLRGQGAGEQYF. The full variable domain, in which reference TRBV11-2 and TRBJ2-7 provide the parts outside the CDR3, is EAGVAQSPRYKIIEKRQSVAFWCNPISGHATLYWYQQILGQGPKLLIQFQNNGVVDDSQLPKDRFSAERLKGVDSTLKIQPAKLEDSAVYLCASSLLRGQGAGEQYFGPGTRLTVT.

J is TRBJ1-3 and V is TRBV7-2; 7 bases map to TRBD1. CDR1 is SGHTA, CDR2 FQGNSA, per germline. J was trimmed by 0 bases and V by 2 bases; bases with no gene match: 4. The CDR3 has 16 amino acids. The CDR3 loop reads CASSLLGTDSGNTIYF. Written as DNA, the CDR3 is TGTGCCAGCAGCTTACTTGGGACAGACTCTGGAAACACCATATATTTT.

There are a few counts of this clone. V is TRBV27 and J is TRBJ2-1; D is uncertain. In germline, CDR1 is MNHEY, CDR2 SMNVEV (reference sequence). With 3 bases removed from V and 9 bases from J, the gap between germline ends came to 6 bases. The CDR3 totals 11 residues. CDR3 in amino acids: CASSFASEQFF. The CDR3 DNA sequence: TGTGCCAGCAGTTTTGCGAGTGAGCAGTTCTTC.

This clone came up many times. The V and J genes are TRBV4-3 and TRBJ2-6; D possibly corresponds to TRBD2 (5 bases). The germline V gene encodes CDR1 LGHNA and CDR2 YSLEER. This CDR3 is built from 17 residues. The ends were cut back, 0 bases at V and 4 bases at J, with 13 bases in the middle. The CDR3 coding sequence is TGCGCCAGCAGCCAAGATCAGGAATCGGGGGGGGCCAACGTCCTGACTTTC. This gives the protein CASSQDQESGGANVLTF.